This T cell receptor (beta chain) was captured by sequencing in a study of T cells after yellow fever vaccination. Only a few counts were recorded for this clonotype. Germline CDR1 is DFQATT and CDR2 is SNEGSKA (reference sequence). The J segment lost 0 bases and the V segment lost 6 bases, leaving 4 bases of the junction unmatched. This CDR3 comprises 14 residues. In TCRdb, the 5' RACE reads were re-called with MiXCR into one record per CDR3 protein. The sample gives a few hundred thousand distinct CDR3 sequences, over 4% of which show up once; about 22% is in the top ten. The clonotype was recovered from a man in his late teens or twenties who received the YFV17D yellow fever vaccine. This specimen was PBMCs, taken 5 days after the yellow fever booster vaccination. The genes are TRBV20-1 and TRBJ2-1, with TRBD1 matching over 8 bases. The CDR3 spells CSATGTGSYNEQFF. The DNA of the CDR3 is TGCAGTGCAACCGGGACAGGCTCCTACAATGAGCAGTTCTTC.